This T cell receptor (beta chain) was captured by sequencing in a study of beta chain features in type 1 diabetes. Study-level information: The patients were much like the healthy donors in age, gender and cell yields.

This CDR3 spans 17 amino acids. Germline V lookup: CDR1 MNHNS, CDR2 SASEGT. V was pared by 2 bases and J by 1 base, with 7 bases of the junction left unmatched. The isolated RNA, all of it, was reverse transcribed, so expressed TCRB transcripts were what got sequenced. Only in-frame clones appear in the TCRdb table, and some are missing; sequencing was by immunoSEQ multiplex PCR. The data hold about 150,000 clones, with nearly 50% observed a single time. The V gene is TRBV6-1, the J gene TRBJ1-1, with 10 bases that match TRBD1. This sequence was found in a man between 18 and 35 years old in good health. Input material: Tregs from blood. The CDR3 nucleotides read TGTGCCAGCAGTGAAAGGGCTTGGGACAGGGGGAACACTGAAGCTTTCTTT. It codes for CASSERAWDRGNTEAFF.